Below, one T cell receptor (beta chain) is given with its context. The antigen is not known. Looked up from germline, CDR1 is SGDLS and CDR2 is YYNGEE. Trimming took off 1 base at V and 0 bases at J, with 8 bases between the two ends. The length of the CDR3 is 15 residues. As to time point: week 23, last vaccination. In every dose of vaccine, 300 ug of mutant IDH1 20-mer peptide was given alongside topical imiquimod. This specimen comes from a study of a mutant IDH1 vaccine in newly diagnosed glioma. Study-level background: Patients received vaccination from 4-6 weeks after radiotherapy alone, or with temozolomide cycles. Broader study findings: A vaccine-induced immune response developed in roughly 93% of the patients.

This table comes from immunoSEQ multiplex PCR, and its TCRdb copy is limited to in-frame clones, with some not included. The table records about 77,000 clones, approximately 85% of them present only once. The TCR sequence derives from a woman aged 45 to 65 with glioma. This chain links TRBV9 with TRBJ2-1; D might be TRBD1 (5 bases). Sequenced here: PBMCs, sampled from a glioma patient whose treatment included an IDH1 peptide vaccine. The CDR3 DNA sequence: TGTGCCAGCAGCGTACAGGGCAGCTCCTACAATGAGCAGTTCTTC. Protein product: CASSVQGSSYNEQFF.